This T cell receptor (beta chain) came from a study of blood T cell repertoires in COVID-19. Trimming cost V 6 bases and J 4 bases; bases outside gene matches: 2. CDR1 LNHDA and CDR2 SQIVND come from the germline V gene (reference sequence). The CDR3 has 13 amino acids. Generated by immunoSEQ multiplex PCR, the TCRdb table keeps only in-frame clones and is missing some. The table has 120,000 to 150,000 clones, 88% seen once. Sequencing input: peripheral blood. J is TRBJ1-5 and V is TRBV19, with 8 bases aligning to TRBD1. This clonotype was sampled from a woman aged 55-75 years with acute or convalescent COVID-19. For the CDR3, the DNA is TGTGCCAGTAGGGACAGGGAAAATCAGCCCCAGCATTTT. This translates into CASRDRENQPQHF.